These 13 T cell receptor beta chains were sequenced from one sample in a study of T cell responses to AZD1222 COVID-19 vaccine. Clones were sequenced by immunoSEQ multiplex PCR, and TCRdb holds only the in-frame ones, with some missing. The sample yields about 110,000 clones, 70% to 90% seen once. The specimen was peripheral blood, collected on day 0 of AZD1222 vaccination. The receptors shown here come from an adult in good health.

The chain recombines TRBV21-1 with TRBJ2-7; TRBD2 was called by the table and not checked on the DNA. TRBV21-1 is given as a pseudogene. The CDR3 is 16 amino acids. For the CDR3, the DNA is TGTGCCAGCAGCAAAGATGGGGGACTAGAGATGTACGAGCAGTACGTC. Translated: CASSKDGGLEMYEQYV.

The chain is built from TRBV19 and TRBJ1-1; D may be TRBD1 (6 bases). The CDR3 has 14 residues. The V gene lost 7 bases and the J gene lost 3 bases, with 15 bases spanning the gap. Germline lookup yields CDR1 LNHDA and CDR2 SQIVND (reference sequence). CDR3 residues: CASMGPNRDTEAFF. The CDR3 DNA is TGTGCCAGTATGGGGCCAAACAGGGACACTGAAGCTTTCTTT.

V is TRBV7-6 and J is TRBJ1-1, with D unresolved. Germline values: CDR1 SGHVS, CDR2 FNYEAQ. CDR3 size: 14 residues. Trimming took 0 bases from V and 1 from J, leaving 6 bases between them. The CDR3 bases are TGTGCCAGCAGCTTAGCCGAAGGGAACACTGAAGCTTTCTTT. Protein: CASSLAEGNTEAFF.

This clone was seen once. This chain links TRBV25-1 with TRBJ1-2; D not resolved. The CDR3 has 14 amino acids. Germline CDR1 MGHDK, CDR2 SYGVNS. The V gene lost 6 bases and the J gene lost 4 bases, with 15 bases spanning the gap. This CDR3 reads CASRPTPSTYGYTF. The CDR3 region has the DNA TGTGCCAGCAGACCGACGCCATCTACCTATGGCTACACCTTC.

This clone was counted once. The gene calls are TRBV2 and TRBJ1-4; TRBD1 might be the D (5 bases). CDR3 length equals 13 residues. Germline CDR1 and CDR2: SNHLY and FYNNEI. Deletions cut 11 bases from V and 8 bases from J, with 18 bases between. CDR3 loop: CAGQRGGTEKLFF. CDR3 in DNA: TGTGCCGGACAAAGGGGAGGAACGGAAAAACTGTTTTTT.

This chain links TRBV3-1 (or the pseudogene TRBV3-2) with TRBJ1-1, with D unresolved. The V end was cut by 8 bases, the J end by 6 bases, with 13 bases between. Germline V gene data show CDR1 as LGHDT and CDR2 as YNNKEL (reference sequence). The CDR3 covers 12 residues. The CDR3 sequence: CASGARLSEAFF. CDR3 DNA: TGTGCCAGCGGTGCTCGTCTTTCTGAAGCTTTCTTT.

This rearrangement joins TRBV3-1 (or the pseudogene TRBV3-2) to TRBJ2-2, with D hard to call. Per the germline V gene, CDR1 is LGHDT and CDR2 is YNNKEL (reference sequence). The CDR3 has 16 amino acids. Trimming removed 2 bases from V and 1 base from J, with 11 bases in between. The DNA for the CDR3 is TGTGCCAGCAGCCAACGGAGCCCCATGAACACCGGGGAGCTGTTTTTT. This codes for CASSQRSPMNTGELFF.

J is TRBJ2-3 and V is TRBV10-3; 7 bases are a match to TRBD2. The CDR3 sequence is 13 residues long. Germline values: CDR1 ENHRY, CDR2 SYGVKD. With 10 bases clipped from V and 2 bases from J, the junction kept 6 bases outside the gene matches. The CDR3 here is CATRLADTDTQYF. CDR3 sequence (DNA): TGTGCCACCCGACTAGCAGACACAGATACGCAGTATTTT.

The chain employs TRBV6-5 and TRBJ1-2; tentatively, D is TRBD1 (5 bases). Germline V CDR1 and CDR2: MNHEY, SVGAGI. Between the trimmed V and J ends, which lost 6 bases and 4 bases, there was a span of 18 bases. CDR3 size: 15 residues. The CDR3 sequence is CASRPIHPGTYGYTF. In nucleotides, the CDR3 is TGTGCCAGCAGGCCTATACACCCCGGGACCTATGGCTACACCTTC.

This clone has a handful of counts. This chain joins TRBV6-5 and TRBJ1-5; D unclear. The CDR3 totals 15 residues. Germline V CDR1 and CDR2: MNHEY, SVGAGI. V was shortened by 6 bases and J by 0 bases, with 12 bases between the two germline ends. CDR3 in DNA: TGTGCCAGCAGCAGAAACTCGGGTAGCAATCAGCCCCAGCATTTT. Amino acid sequence: CASSRNSGSNQPQHF.

This CDR3 is CSVAGSYNEQFF. CDR3 in DNA: TGCAGCGTTGCAGGGTCCTACAATGAGCAGTTCTTC. The rearrangement links TRBV29-1 to TRBJ2-1; perhaps TRBD1 as D (5 bases). The germline gives CDR1 SQVTM, CDR2 ANQGSEA. This CDR3 contains 12 residues. Trimming left V 4 bases short and J 1 base short, with 5 bases between.

The gene calls are TRBV4-1 and TRBJ1-1; D is unclear. Germline CDR1 and CDR2: MGHRA and YSYEKL. Trimming pared 1 base from V and 8 bases from J, leaving 5 bases between. The CDR3 has 11 amino acids. The CDR3 sequence is CASSQGGEAFF. The DNA for the CDR3 is TGCGCCAGCAGCCAAGGGGGAGAAGCTTTCTTT.

The rearrangement joins TRBV4-1 to TRBJ1-3; tentatively, D is TRBD1 (5 bases). The germline V gene has CDR1 MGHRA and CDR2 YSYEKL. This CDR3 has 15 amino acids. V lost 1 base to trimming and J lost 3 bases, with 10 bases between them. The CDR3 sequence is CASSQGGTVGNTIYF. The DNA of the CDR3 is TGCGCCAGCAGCCAAGGGGGCACAGTTGGAAACACCATATATTTT.